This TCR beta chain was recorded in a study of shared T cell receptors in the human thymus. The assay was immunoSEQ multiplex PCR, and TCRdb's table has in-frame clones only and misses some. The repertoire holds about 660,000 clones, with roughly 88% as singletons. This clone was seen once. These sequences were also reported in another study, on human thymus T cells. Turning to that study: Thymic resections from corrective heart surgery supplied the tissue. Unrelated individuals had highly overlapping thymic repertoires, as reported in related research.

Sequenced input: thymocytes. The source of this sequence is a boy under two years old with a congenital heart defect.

Here the CDR3 DNA reads TGTGCCAGCAGCCAAGATGCGACAGAAGATTTCTACTACGAGCAGTACTTC. Translated, it gives CASSQDATEDFYYEQYF. The chain couples TRBV14 to TRBJ2-7, with a tentative D call TRBD1 (5 bases). V lost 0 bases to trimming and J lost 3 bases, with 18 bases between them. The CDR3 loop spans 17 amino acids. CDR1 SGHDN and CDR2 FVKESK come from the germline V gene.